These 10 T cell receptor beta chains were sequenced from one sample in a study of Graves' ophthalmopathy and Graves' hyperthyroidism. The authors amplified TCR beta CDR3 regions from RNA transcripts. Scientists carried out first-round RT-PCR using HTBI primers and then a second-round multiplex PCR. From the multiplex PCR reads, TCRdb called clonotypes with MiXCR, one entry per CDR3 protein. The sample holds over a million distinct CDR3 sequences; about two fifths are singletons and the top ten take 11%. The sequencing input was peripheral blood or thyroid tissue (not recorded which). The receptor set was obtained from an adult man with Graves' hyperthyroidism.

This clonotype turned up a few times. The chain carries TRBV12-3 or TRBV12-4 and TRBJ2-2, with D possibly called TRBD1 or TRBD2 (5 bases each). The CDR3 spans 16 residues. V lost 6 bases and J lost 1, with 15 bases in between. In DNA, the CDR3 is TGTGCCAGCAGAAGATCGGGACGGAGGAACACCGGGGAGCTGTTTTTT. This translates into CASRRSGRRNTGELFF.

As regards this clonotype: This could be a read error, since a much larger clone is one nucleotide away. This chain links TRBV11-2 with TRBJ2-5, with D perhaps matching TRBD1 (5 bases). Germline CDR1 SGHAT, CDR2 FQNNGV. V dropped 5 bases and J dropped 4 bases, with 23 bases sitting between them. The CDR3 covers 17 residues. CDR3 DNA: TGTGCCAGCAGCCCAGTTGCACCGGACAAAACGAGAGAGACCCAGTACTTC. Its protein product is CASSPVAPDKTRETQYF.

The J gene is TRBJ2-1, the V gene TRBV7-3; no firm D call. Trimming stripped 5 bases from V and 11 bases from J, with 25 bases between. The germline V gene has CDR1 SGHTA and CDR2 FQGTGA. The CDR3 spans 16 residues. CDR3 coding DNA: TGTGCCAGCAGCCCTGGCTCGGCGATCGAAGCGTCGCAGCAGTTCTTC. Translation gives CASSPGSAIEASQQFF.

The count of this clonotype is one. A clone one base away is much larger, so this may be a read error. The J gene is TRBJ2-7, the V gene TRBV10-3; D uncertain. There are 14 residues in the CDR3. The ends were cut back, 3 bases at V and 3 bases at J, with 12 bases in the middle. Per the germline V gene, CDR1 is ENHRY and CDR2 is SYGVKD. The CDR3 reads CAISEGSSYYEQYF. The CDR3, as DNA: TGTGCCATCAGTGAAGGTAGCAGTTACTACGAGCAGTACTTC.

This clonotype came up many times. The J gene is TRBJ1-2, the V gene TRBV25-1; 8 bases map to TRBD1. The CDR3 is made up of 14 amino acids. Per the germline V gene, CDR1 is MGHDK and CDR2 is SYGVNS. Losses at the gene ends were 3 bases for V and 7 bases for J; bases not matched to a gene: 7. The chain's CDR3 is CASSEDRVGGGYTF. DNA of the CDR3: TGTGCCAGCAGTGAGGACAGGGTGGGAGGTGGCTACACCTTC.

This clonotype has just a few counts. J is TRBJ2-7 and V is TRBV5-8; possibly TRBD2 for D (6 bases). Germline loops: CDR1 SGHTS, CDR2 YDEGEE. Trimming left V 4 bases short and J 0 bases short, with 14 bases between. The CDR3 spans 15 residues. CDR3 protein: CASSLGTLSSYEQYF. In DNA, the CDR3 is TGTGCCAGCAGCCTCGGGACTTTGAGCTCCTACGAGCAGTACTTC.

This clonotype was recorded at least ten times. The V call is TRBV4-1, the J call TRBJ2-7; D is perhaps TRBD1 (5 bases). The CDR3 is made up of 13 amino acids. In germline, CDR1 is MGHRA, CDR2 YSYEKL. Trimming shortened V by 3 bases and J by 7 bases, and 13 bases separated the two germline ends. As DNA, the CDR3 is TGCGCCAGCAGCCAGACAGTGAAGAGGGAGCAGTACTTC. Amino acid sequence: CASSQTVKREQYF.

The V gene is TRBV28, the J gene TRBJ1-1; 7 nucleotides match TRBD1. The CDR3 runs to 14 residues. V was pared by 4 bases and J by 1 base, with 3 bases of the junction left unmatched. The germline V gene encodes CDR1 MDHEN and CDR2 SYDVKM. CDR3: CASSYGDRNTEAFF. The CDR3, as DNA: TGTGCCAGCAGTTATGGGGACAGGAACACTGAAGCTTTCTTT.

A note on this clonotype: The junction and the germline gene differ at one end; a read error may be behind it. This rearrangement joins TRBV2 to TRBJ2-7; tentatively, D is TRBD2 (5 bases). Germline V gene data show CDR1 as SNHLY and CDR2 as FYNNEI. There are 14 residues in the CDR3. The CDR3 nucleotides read TGTGCCAGCAGCCAGACCAGCTACACCGGGGAGCTGTACTTC. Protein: CASSQTSYTGELYF.

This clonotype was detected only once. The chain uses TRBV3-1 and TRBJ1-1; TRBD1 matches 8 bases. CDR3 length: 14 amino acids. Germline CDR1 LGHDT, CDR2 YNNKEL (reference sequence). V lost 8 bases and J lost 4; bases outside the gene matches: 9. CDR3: CASHSGTGSTEAFF. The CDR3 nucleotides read TGTGCCAGCCACTCCGGGACAGGATCCACTGAAGCTTTCTTT.